This T cell receptor (beta chain) was captured in a study of blood T cell repertoires in COVID-19. Looking at the study overall: From the United States, Italy and Spain came samples of acute and convalescent COVID-19. PBMCs, B-cell-depleted T cells, or T cells provided the cDNA or gDNA that made up the material.

In the authors' workflow: The authors estimated nucleated cell counts from reference gene primer amplification. Clones were sequenced by immunoSEQ multiplex PCR, and TCRdb holds only the in-frame ones, with some missing. D and trimming come from the DNA, and the V and J calls and clone size come from that table. Altogether 70,000 to 90,000 clones are present, under 80% being singletons, with the ten largest covering 2% to 3%. This clone turned up a few times. Sequenced: peripheral blood. The source is a human donor with acute or convalescent COVID-19. The donor label of this sample is uncertain.

CDR3 bases: TGTGCCAGCAGCGGCAACAGGGGGGACTATGGCTACACCTTC. It is translated as CASSGNRGDYGYTF. The chain links TRBV9 to TRBJ1-2; 8 nucleotides align to TRBD1. Losses at the gene ends were 3 bases for V and 3 bases for J; bases not matched to a gene: 4. This CDR3 spans 14 amino acids. Germline V CDR1 and CDR2: SGDLS, YYNGEE. Full variable domain (remainder filled in from reference TRBV9 and TRBJ1-2): DSGVTQTPKHLITATGQRVTLRCSPRSGDLSVYWYQQSLDQGLQFLIQYYNGEERAKGNILERFSAQQFPDLHSELNLSSLELGDSALYFCASSGNRGDYGYTFGSGTRLTVV.